Listed below are T cell receptor beta chains from one sample, sequenced in a study of blood T cell repertoires in COVID-19. Libraries were prepared by immunoSEQ multiplex PCR; TCRdb keeps only in-frame clonotypes and omits some of them. The repertoire has tens of thousands of clones, 80% to 90% of them found once; the top ten carry over 15%. The source material was peripheral blood. Receptor source: a woman in her fifties or sixties with COVID-19, enrolled during active disease. Each CDR3 is given without its conserved first and last residue. Expanded clones are given a class, and other clones once, few, many or no size at all.

J | size | V | CDR3
TRBJ2-4 | - | TRBV19 | ASSPGGQGATKNIQY
TRBJ1-3 | - | TRBV7-2 | ASSLGGGAGNTIY
TRBJ2-3 | - | TRBV6-5 | ASSSRLAGADTQY
TRBJ2-1 | - | TRBV19 | ASRARGLRDQF
TRBJ2-7 | - | TRBV9 | ASSVDSREGIRYEQY
TRBJ2-2 | - | TRBV15 | ATSRDRTDTGELF
TRBJ1-5 | - | TRBV10-2 | ASSPGQGFAQPQH
TRBJ2-7 | - | TRBV23-1 | ASSRGLAGVSEQY
TRBJ1-4 | - | TRBV5-1 | ASSRGQGDEKLF
TRBJ2-1 | - | TRBV4-3 | ASSQRSGRAEDNEQF
TRBJ2-7 | - | TRBV5-1 | ASSGEYEQY
TRBJ2-7 | - | TRBV6-5 | ASSYSRAGGGEQY
TRBJ1-6 | - | TRBV7-6 | ASSFGGRGSYNSPLH
TRBJ2-7 | - | TRBV11-3 | ASSFRTGVAIEQY
TRBJ2-5 | - | TRBV7-2 | ASSRGGREETQY
TRBJ1-2 | - | TRBV20-1 | SASGGVSYGYT
TRBJ2-7 | - | TRBV6-1 | ASSQGGGSSEQY
TRBJ2-7 | - | TRBV5-1 | ASSPTSGSSYEQY
TRBJ1-1 | - | TRBV15 | ATSRITGPEAF
TRBJ1-2 | - | TRBV24-1 | ATSEQTGGGYT
TRBJ2-7 | - | TRBV3-1/TRBV3-2 | ASSQSGAGGIYEQY
TRBJ2-3 | - | TRBV5-1 | ASSLGTGSGGLTDTQY
TRBJ2-7 | - | TRBV19 | ASSNGAYEQY
TRBJ1-6 | - | TRBV6-6 | ASSVRVPGDSPLH
TRBJ2-1 | - | TRBV9 | ASSSRIQGLAFNPNLRNEQF
TRBJ2-7 | - | TRBV9 | ASSVGGGHYEQY
TRBJ2-7 | - | TRBV28 | ASSFGREVYEQY
TRBJ2-3 | - | TRBV28 | ASRFSYTDTQY
TRBJ2-5 | - | TRBV6-5 | ASKDRGVGQETQY
TRBJ2-3 | once | TRBV27 | ASSSYRTVKPDTQY
TRBJ2-7 | - | TRBV5-1 | ASSLDGYEQY
TRBJ1-3 | - | TRBV6-5 | ASRETADSGNTIY
TRBJ2-1 | - | TRBV24-1 | ATSDFPGLAGVNEQF
TRBJ1-1 | - | TRBV5-1 | ASSSFSDSEAF
TRBJ1-4 | - | TRBV10-3 | AISEPGLGRANEKLF
TRBJ2-7 | - | TRBV28 | ASSRFQGYEQY
TRBJ2-5 | - | TRBV19 | ASKIGSRGRAEETQY
TRBJ1-1 | once | TRBV5-5 | ASSWGTGDTEAF
TRBJ1-1 | - | TRBV28 | ASSLPLDRGSRANTEAF
TRBJ2-7 | - | TRBV6-5 | ASRTSGTETYEQY
TRBJ1-5 | - | TRBV6-5 | ASRRGEYQPQH
TRBJ1-1 | - | TRBV7-6 | ASSPRHMLGNMNTEAF
TRBJ1-2 | - | TRBV6-5 | ASTDPRGGRYGYT